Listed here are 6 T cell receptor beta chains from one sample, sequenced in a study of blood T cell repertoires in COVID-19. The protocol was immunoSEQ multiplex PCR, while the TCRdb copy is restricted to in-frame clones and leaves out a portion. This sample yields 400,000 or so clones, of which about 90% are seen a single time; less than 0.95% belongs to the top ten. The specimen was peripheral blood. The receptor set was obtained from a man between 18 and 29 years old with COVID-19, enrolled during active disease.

Here the CDR3 reads CASSEEGTYNEQFF. In DNA, the CDR3 is TGCGCCAGCAGTGAAGAGGGAACCTACAATGAGCAGTTCTTC. The rearrangement uses TRBV10-1 and TRBJ2-1; maybe TRBD2 (5 bases). Germline values: CDR1 WNHNN, CDR2 SYGVQD (reference sequence). V was pared by 3 bases and J by 2 bases, with 8 bases between. This CDR3 is built from 14 residues.

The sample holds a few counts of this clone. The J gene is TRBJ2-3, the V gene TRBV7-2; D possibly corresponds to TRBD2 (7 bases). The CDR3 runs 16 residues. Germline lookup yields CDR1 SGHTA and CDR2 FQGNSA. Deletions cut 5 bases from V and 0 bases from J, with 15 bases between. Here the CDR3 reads CASSPGGGGSTDTQYF. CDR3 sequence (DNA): TGTGCCAGCAGCCCCGGGGGCGGGGGAAGCACAGATACGCAGTATTTT.

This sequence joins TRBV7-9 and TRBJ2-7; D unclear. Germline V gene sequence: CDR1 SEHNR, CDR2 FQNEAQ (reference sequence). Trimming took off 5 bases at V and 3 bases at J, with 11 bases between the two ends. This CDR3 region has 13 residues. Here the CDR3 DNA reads TGTGCCAGCAGCCCCAACTCGATCTACGAGCAGTACTTC. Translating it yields CASSPNSIYEQYF.

This CDR3 is CASSLSAETSYNEQFF. CDR3 coding DNA: TGTGCCAGCAGTTTATCAGCGGAGACTTCCTACAATGAGCAGTTCTTC. J is TRBJ2-1 and V is TRBV27, with D possibly matching TRBD2 (5 bases). Germline V gives CDR1 MNHEY, CDR2 SMNVEV (reference sequence). The length of the CDR3 is 16 residues. Trimming left V 0 bases short and J 1 base short, with 10 bases between.

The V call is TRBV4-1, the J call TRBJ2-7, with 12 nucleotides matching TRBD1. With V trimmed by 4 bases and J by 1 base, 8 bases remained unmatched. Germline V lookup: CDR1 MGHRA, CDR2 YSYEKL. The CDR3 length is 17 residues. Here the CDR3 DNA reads TGCGCCAGCAGCCGTCCCGGGACAGGGGGCAGGTCCTACGAGCAGTACTTC. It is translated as CASSRPGTGGRSYEQYF.

The CDR3 loop is CASSLESGANVLTF. The DNA for the CDR3 is TGTGCCAGCAGTCTAGAATCTGGGGCCAACGTCCTGACTTTC. The chain couples TRBV2 to TRBJ2-6; D not certain. V was cut by 5 bases and J by 1 base, with 6 bases left in between. CDR1 is SNHLY, CDR2 FYNNEI, per germline. The CDR3 runs 14 residues.